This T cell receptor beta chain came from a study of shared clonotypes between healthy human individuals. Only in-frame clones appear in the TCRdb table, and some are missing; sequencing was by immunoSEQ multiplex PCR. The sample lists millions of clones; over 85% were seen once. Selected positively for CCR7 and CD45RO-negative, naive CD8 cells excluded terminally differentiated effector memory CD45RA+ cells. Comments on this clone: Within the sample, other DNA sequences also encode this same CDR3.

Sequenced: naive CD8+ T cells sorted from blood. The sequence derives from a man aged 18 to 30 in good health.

CDR3 protein: CASSPASGYEQYF. The CDR3 DNA follows: TGTGCCAGCAGCCCCGCTTCGGGCTACGAGCAGTACTTC. The chain has TRBV13 and TRBJ2-7; unclear D gene. Germline CDR1 reads PRHDT; CDR2 reads FYEKMQ (reference sequence). This CDR3 spans 13 amino acids. V shed 5 bases and J shed 3 bases, with 11 bases lying between them.